This entry features one T cell receptor beta chain sequence. The table came from immunoSEQ multiplex PCR; TCRdb's copy has only in-frame clones and leaves some out. The repertoire includes 55,000 to 85,000 clones, 86% of them detected once, and 12% sits in the top ten. This specimen belongs to a study of blood T cell repertoires in COVID-19. The germline gives CDR1 SGHNT, CDR2 YYREEE (reference sequence). The CDR3 has 16 residues. The V segment lost 0 bases and the J segment 2 bases; nucleotides outside the gene matches: 7. This TCR was recovered from a human donor in a cohort sampled during active COVID-19. This sequence joins TRBV5-4 and TRBJ1-1, with TRBD1 identical over 7 bases. The sample consisted of peripheral blood. The CDR3 loop is CASSLGPTGSNTEAFF. The CDR3 nucleotides are TGTGCCAGCAGCTTGGGCCCGACAGGGAGTAACACTGAAGCTTTCTTT.